The T cell receptor (beta chain) under discussion was sequenced for a study of T-cell reconstitution after alpha-beta-depleted transplantation in children. It was with unique molecular identifiers that the TCRbeta library was prepared. TCRdb re-derived calls from the PCR reads in MiXCR, one entry per CDR3 protein. Of about 610,000 distinct CDR3 sequences listed, about 10% are singletons. This clonotype came up a few times. CDR3 length equals 16 residues. J lost 5 bases, V lost 2 bases, and 7 bases had no gene match. From germline, CDR1 is LGHNA and CDR2 YSLEER. This rearrangement joins TRBV4-3 to TRBJ2-5; 11 nucleotides match TRBD1. This material consisted of PBMCs from the stem cell graft donor, taken from the stem cell graft. The source of this sequence is a human donor who donated a stem cell graft to a child with acute myeloid leukemia. CDR3 DNA sequence: TGCGCCAGCAGCCAACGAACCGGGACAGGGGGGGAGACCCAGTACTTC. Translating it yields CASSQRTGTGGETQYF.